These 10 T cell receptor beta chains originate from one sample sequenced in a study of T-cell reconstitution after alpha-beta-depleted transplantation in children. The TCRbeta library was prepared with unique molecular identifiers. TCRdb independently ran MiXCR on the PCR reads; one entry per CDR3 protein. The sample contains nearly 350,000 distinct CDR3 sequences, 15% to 20% of which appear only once. This specimen was PBMCs, mostly from graft donor cells, taken 360 days after TCRalphabeta/CD19-depleted stem cell transplant. All receptors derive from a male patient aged 2 to 9 who had a stem cell transplant for acute lymphoblastic leukemia, so the T cells may come from the graft donor.

V gene TRBV7-8 combines with J gene TRBJ2-1, with D maybe TRBD2 (6 bases). Trimming took 5 bases from V and 4 from J, leaving 18 bases between them. CDR1 SGHVS and CDR2 FQNEAQ come from the germline V gene. The CDR3 loop spans 16 amino acids. CDR3 protein: CASSQMGRGPYNEQFF. CDR3 nucleotides: TGTGCCAGCAGCCAGATGGGGCGGGGACCTTACAATGAGCAGTTCTTC.

Only a few counts were recorded for this clonotype. This rearrangement joins TRBV21-1 to TRBJ1-6. TRBV21-1 is designated a pseudogene. The CDR3 covers 14 residues. The CDR3 protein is CASSKALCKLPLHF. The CDR3 DNA follows: TGTGCCAGCAGCAAAGCGCTTTGTAAGCTACCCCTCCACTTT.

The chain links TRBV12-3 or TRBV12-4 to TRBJ2-5; D is tentatively TRBD1 or TRBD2 (5 bases each). Trimming cost V 5 bases and J 4 bases, with 17 bases left between them. CDR3 length: 15 residues. DNA for the CDR3: TGTGCCAGCAGTCCTAATCCAGGGACGGCAGAGACCCAGTACTTC. It codes for CASSPNPGTAETQYF.

This clonotype was counted between two and nine times. DNA of the CDR3: TGTGCCAGCAGACCTGTTAGCGGGAGTGGGACAGATACGCAGTATTTT. The encoded protein is CASRPVSGSGTDTQYF. The chain uses TRBV12-3 or TRBV12-4 and TRBJ2-3; TRBD2 matches at 9 bases. V lost 6 bases, J lost 3 bases, and 10 bases stayed unmatched. The CDR3 consists of 16 residues.

The gene calls are TRBV6-2 or TRBV6-3 and TRBJ2-1; 10 bases map to TRBD2. The ends lost 6 bases at V and 8 bases at J; junction bases unmatched: 7. Germline CDR1 MNHEY, CDR2 SVGEGT. The length of the CDR3 is 14 residues. For the CDR3, the DNA is TGTGCCAGCAGACCTAGCGGGAGTTATGATGAGCAGTTCTTC. This translates into CASRPSGSYDEQFF.

This clonotype came up a few times. The chain links TRBV7-8 to TRBJ1-1; D call uncertain. Trimming removed 0 bases from V and 0 bases from J, with 5 bases in between. The CDR3 loop spans 14 amino acids. The germline V gene encodes CDR1 SGHVS and CDR2 FQNEAQ. This chain's CDR3 is CASSLATMNTEAFF. In DNA, the CDR3 is TGTGCCAGCAGCTTAGCCACCATGAACACTGAAGCTTTCTTT.

The chain combines TRBV9 with TRBJ2-2; D is ambiguous. This CDR3 is built from 12 residues. Germline V CDR1 and CDR2: SGDLS, YYNGEE. The V gene lost 4 bases and the J gene lost 7 bases, with 8 bases spanning the gap. The CDR3 sequence: CASSSFLGELFF. As DNA, the CDR3 is TGTGCCAGCAGCTCCTTTCTCGGGGAGCTGTTTTTT.

The sample holds a few counts of this clonotype. This chain joins TRBV28 and TRBJ2-5; 8 bases are shared with TRBD2. With V trimmed by 3 bases and J by 1 base, 22 bases remained unmatched. The CDR3 extends over 21 amino acids. Germline CDR1 and CDR2: MDHEN and SYDVKM. The CDR3 DNA is TGTGCCAGCAGTTTTAACTCTCGGGGGGGTGTTCAGGGCAACCTCCAAGAGACCCAGTACTTC. Amino acid sequence: CASSFNSRGGVQGNLQETQYF.

The genes are TRBV9 and TRBJ2-5, with no clear D. The germline V and J ends were trimmed by 1 base and 2 bases, with 6 bases remaining between them. This CDR3 contains 13 residues. The germline V gene has CDR1 SGDLS and CDR2 YYNGEE. CDR3 sequence: CASSVWGQETQYF. CDR3 sequence (DNA): TGTGCCAGCAGCGTATGGGGTCAAGAGACCCAGTACTTC.

This rearrangement joins TRBV7-2 to TRBJ2-3, with TRBD1 matching over 11 bases. Unmatched junction bases numbered 3, after V lost 0 bases and J lost 4 bases. Per the germline V gene, CDR1 is SGHTA and CDR2 is FQGNSA. The CDR3 is 16 residues long. The chain's CDR3 is CASSLAPGQGADTQYF. The CDR3 region has the DNA TGTGCCAGCAGCTTAGCCCCGGGACAGGGGGCAGATACGCAGTATTTT.